This T cell receptor (beta chain) was sequenced during a study of cytomegalovirus exposure and HLA in healthy donors. Study background: It was reported in a later analysis that the roughly 120 validation repertoires used the same platform as the roughly 700 first-cohort repertoires.

Notes on this clone: Antigen: not known.

While the first cohort had 600 to 750 subjects, the donors belonged to the separate validation cohort of 120 subjects. The protocol was immunoSEQ multiplex PCR, while the TCRdb copy is restricted to in-frame clones and leaves out a portion. The sample holds 100,000 or so clones, more than 75% seen once. Study observations and caveats: It was found in a later analysis that first-cohort TCR clusters tended to co-occur in the 120 validation repertoires. Reports indicated that the classifier achieved high specificity and sensitivity in diagnosing cytomegalovirus status.

The germline V gene has CDR1 SGHVS and CDR2 FQNEAQ. Trimming shortened V by 1 base and J by 0 bases, and 16 bases separated the two germline ends. The length of the CDR3 is 17 residues. The chain combines TRBV7-8 with TRBJ2-7, with D possibly being TRBD1 (5 bases). Sequenced sample: PBMCs. This clonotype was sampled from a man between 18 and 35 years old in good health and CMV-seropositive. The CDR3 loop is CASSLVVVGQYSYEQYF. CDR3 DNA: TGTGCCAGCAGCTTAGTAGTCGTGGGGCAGTACTCCTACGAGCAGTACTTC.